The 5 T cell receptor beta chains in this list originate from one sample, sequenced in a study of cytomegalovirus exposure and HLA in healthy donors. In the PCR, 60 Vbeta and 13 Jbeta primers were used. TCRdb's copy holds only in-frame clones and misses some; the assay was immunoSEQ multiplex PCR. The sample has roughly 190,000 clones; 75% to 85% are singletons. Sequencing input: PBMCs. These receptors originate from a woman aged 45-65 years in good health and CMV-seronegative.

The chain has TRBV6-1 and TRBJ2-7; tentatively, D is TRBD2 (5 bases). Germline loops: CDR1 MNHNS, CDR2 SASEGT. The ends were cut back, 6 bases at V and 0 bases at J, with 15 bases in the middle. There are 15 residues in the CDR3. In nucleotides, the CDR3 is TGTGCCAGCAGGCAACCGGGATCAAACTCCTACGAGCAGTACTTC. Amino acid sequence: CASRQPGSNSYEQYF.

A few counts support this clone. The junction does not match germline at one end; this may be a read error. The gene calls are TRBV7-7 and TRBJ2-1, with D perhaps matching TRBD2 (6 bases). CDR3 length equals 15 residues. Germline CDR1 SSHAT, CDR2 FNYEAQ (reference sequence). CDR3 sequence: CASSLNGGGYNEQFF. The CDR3 DNA reads TGTGCTAGCAGCTTAAACGGGGGTGGCTACAATGAGCAGTTCTTC. The full variable domain, its missing parts supplied by reference TRBV7-7 and TRBJ2-1, is GAGVSQSPRYKVTKRGQDVTLRCDPISSHATLYWYQQALGQGPEFLTYFNYEAQPDKSGLPSDRFSAERPEGSISTLTIQRTEQRDSAMYRCASSLNGGGYNEQFFGPGTRLTVL.

This clone was counted between two and nine times. Here the CDR3 reads CASWRIPGEGGELFF. The DNA of the CDR3 is TGTGCAAGTTGGCGGATCCCCGGGGAGGGCGGGGAGCTGTTTTTT. The chain uses TRBV12-2 and TRBJ2-2; the table assigns TRBD2, which was not confirmed against the DNA. TRBV12-2 counts as a pseudogene. The length of the CDR3 is 15 residues.

This CDR3 is CASSWGVGNTEAFF. CDR3 DNA: TGTGCCAGCAGCTGGGGGGTAGGGAACACTGAAGCTTTCTTT. This chain joins TRBV28 and TRBJ1-1, with D possibly matching TRBD1 (5 bases). The CDR3 covers 14 residues. Germline V gives CDR1 MDHEN, CDR2 SYDVKM. Trimming took off 6 bases at V and 1 base at J, with 12 bases between the two ends.

The V call is TRBV28, the J call TRBJ2-1, with D possibly being TRBD1 (7 bases). V was shortened by 5 bases and J by 6 bases, with 17 bases between the two germline ends. The CDR3 runs to 15 residues. Germline V CDR1 and CDR2: MDHEN, SYDVKM. The CDR3 sequence is CASSPQQGRLNEQFF. DNA of the CDR3: TGTGCCAGCAGTCCCCAACAGGGGAGGCTCAATGAGCAGTTCTTC. Filled out from reference TRBV28 and TRBJ2-1, the complete variable domain reads DVKVTQSSRYLVKRTGEKVFLECVQDMDHENMFWYRQDPGLGLRLIYFSYDVKMKEKGDIPEGYSVSREKKERFSLILESASTNQTSMYLCASSPQQGRLNEQFFGPGTRLTVL.